The 27 T cell receptor beta chains in this list originate from one sample, sequenced in a study of T cell repertoires in cytomegalovirus infection (dated by TCRdb to between 2018 and 2021). The run used an Illumina HiSeq 1500. TCRdb itself trimmed the public reads at Q25 with fastp, ran MiXCR and retained productive beta chains. CDR3 protein sequences are deduplicated, and each keeps its most common genes and DNA. For this sample there are about 740,000 distinct CDR3 sequences; 35% appear just once. Around 2.8% of the sample lies in the top ten. Sequenced: PBMCs. Source of these receptors: a human donor in good health (CMV status not recorded). Some clones in this sample may be carry-over from other donors' samples.

This chain joins TRBV5-8 and TRBJ2-2; 7 bases match TRBD2. Losses at the gene ends were 1 base for V and 6 bases for J; bases not matched to a gene: 6. The V gene's germline CDR1 is SGHTS and CDR2 YDEGEE. The CDR3 consists of 15 residues. The CDR3 DNA reads as TGTGCCAGCAGCTTGAAGATAGCGGGTGCCGGGGAGCTGTTTTTT. This sequence encodes CASSLKIAGAGELFF.

The rearrangement links TRBV7-8 to TRBJ2-3; a possible D gene is TRBD1 (6 bases). V lost 2 bases and J 3 bases, leaving 9 bases between the germline ends. The CDR3 runs 14 residues. Germline V lookup: CDR1 SGHVS, CDR2 FQNEAQ. In DNA, the CDR3 is TGTGCCAGCAGCTTATTCAGGGGTACAGATACGCAGTATTTT. It codes for CASSLFRGTDTQYF.

Worth noting for this clonotype: The CDR3 ends on some other residue instead of the conserved phenylalanine or tryptophan, so this is likely a read error. The chain employs TRBV12-3 or TRBV12-4 and TRBJ2-7, with D perhaps matching TRBD2 (6 bases). This CDR3 contains 15 residues. Trimming shortened V by 5 bases and J by 7 bases, and 21 bases separated the two germline ends. Written as DNA, the CDR3 is TGTGCCAGCAGTCCACTAGCAGGAGTGCCTCGAGAGCAGTACTCC. Translated: CASSPLAGVPREQYS.

At least ten counts were recorded for this clonotype. The CDR3 spells CASSPSGKGYTF. The CDR3 region has the DNA TGTGCCAGCAGCCCCTCGGGCAAGGGCTACACCTTC. The V call is TRBV12-3 or TRBV12-4, the J call TRBJ1-2; D not resolved. The CDR3 runs 12 residues. Trimming shortened V by 6 bases and J by 8 bases, and 13 bases separated the two germline ends.

This clonotype was recorded many times. The chain recombines TRBV4-1 with TRBJ1-2; 9 nucleotides match TRBD1. This CDR3 contains 14 residues. Germline V CDR1 and CDR2: MGHRA, YSYEKL. The ends lost 3 bases at V and 4 bases at J; junction bases unmatched: 3. The CDR3 DNA reads as TGCGCCAGCAGCCAGACAGGGGGTGGCTATGGCTACACCTTC. Residues: CASSQTGGGYGYTF.

This clonotype was seen only a few times. V gene TRBV20-1 combines with J gene TRBJ2-5; the D is unclear. CDR1 DFQATT and CDR2 SNEGSKA come from the germline V gene (reference sequence). Trimming left V 5 bases short and J 5 bases short, with 3 bases between. There are 9 residues in the CDR3. The CDR3 nucleotides read TGCAGTGCTGTCGAGACCCAGTACTTC. The encoded protein is CSAVETQYF.

In this sample, this clonotype turned up a few times. This chain joins TRBV28 and TRBJ1-5, with a possible D match to TRBD1 (5 bases). The CDR3 is made up of 14 amino acids. V gave up 10 bases and J gave up 2 bases, with 15 bases separating them. CDR1 and CDR2 from the germline V gene are MDHEN and SYDVKM. The CDR3, as DNA: TGTGCCACCGGGGCGGGCAGGGGCAATCAGCCCCAGCATTTT. Translated, it gives CATGAGRGNQPQHF.

The rearrangement links TRBV27 to TRBJ2-1; 13 bases map to TRBD2. Germline V gives CDR1 MNHEY, CDR2 SMNVEV (reference sequence). J gave up 4 bases and V 2 bases, and 8 bases lay outside the gene matches. The CDR3 consists of 18 residues. This CDR3 is CASSLLGLAGVEYNEQFF. The DNA of the CDR3 is TGTGCCAGCAGTTTACTTGGACTAGCGGGAGTCGAGTACAATGAGCAGTTCTTC.

The rearrangement joins TRBV28 to TRBJ2-1, with 11 positions matching TRBD2. CDR3 size: 17 residues. In germline, CDR1 is MDHEN, CDR2 SYDVKM. The V gene end was trimmed by 6 bases and the J gene end by 9 bases; junction bases not matched to a gene: 16. This CDR3 reads CASSSPGLAATRGEQFF. CDR3 in DNA: TGTGCCAGCAGCTCCCCGGGACTAGCGGCAACCCGGGGTGAGCAGTTCTTC.

For the CDR3, the DNA is TGCAGTGCTAGATCCCCCCAGGGGGGTGTTGTGGATTCACCCCTCCACTTT. Protein product: CSARSPQGGVVDSPLHF. V is TRBV20-1 and J is TRBJ1-6; 7 bases align to TRBD1. Germline V gene sequence: CDR1 DFQATT, CDR2 SNEGSKA (reference sequence). V was pared by 2 bases and J by 8 bases, with 15 bases of the junction left unmatched. This CDR3 has 17 amino acids.

This clonotype has a count of ten or more. Its ends do not fully match the called genes, so a read error is possible. V gene TRBV7-7 combines with J gene TRBJ2-2; D is uncertain. This CDR3 region has 14 residues. Germline CDR1 is SSHAT and CDR2 is FNYEAQ (reference sequence). The CDR3 nucleotides read TGTGCTAGCAGCTTAGCTGCGAACACCGGGGAGCTGTTTTTT. It yields the protein CASSLAANTGELFF.

This clonotype has at least ten counts. V is TRBV20-1 and J is TRBJ1-1; a possible D gene is TRBD1 (6 bases). The CDR3 extends over 11 amino acids. Deletions cut 3 bases from V and 4 bases from J, with 6 bases between. Germline CDR1 reads DFQATT; CDR2 reads SNEGSKA (reference sequence). CDR3 amino acids: CSARGATEAFF. For the CDR3, the DNA is TGCAGTGCTAGGGGGGCCACTGAAGCTTTCTTT.

Here the CDR3 DNA reads TGTGCCAGCAGCCGGTGGACAGGGGGTTATGGCTACACCTTC. Protein product: CASSRWTGGYGYTF. This chain joins TRBV5-4 and TRBJ1-2, with 10 bases aligning to TRBD1. The CDR3 is 14 residues long. With 4 bases clipped from V and 5 bases from J, the junction kept 5 bases outside the gene matches. Germline V gives CDR1 SGHNT, CDR2 YYREEE (reference sequence). Full variable domain (rest looked up from reference TRBV5-4 and TRBJ1-2): ETGVTQSPTHLIKTRGQQVTLRCSSQSGHNTVSWYQQALGQGPQFIFQYYREEENGRGNFPPRFSGLQFPNYSSELNVNALELDDSALYLCASSRWTGGYGYTFGSGTRLTVV.

The table lists this clonotype with many counts. The chain joins TRBV12-3 or TRBV12-4 to TRBJ1-2, with no clear D. This CDR3 has 14 amino acids. Trimming pared 2 bases from V and 9 bases from J, leaving 16 bases between. CDR3 in amino acids: CASSLSGGVARYTF. The CDR3, as DNA: TGTGCCAGCAGTTTATCGGGCGGGGTAGCACGCTACACCTTC.

This clonotype has more than one count but fewer than ten. The J gene is TRBJ2-7, the V gene TRBV12-3 or TRBV12-4, with 11 bases that match TRBD2. The CDR3 is made up of 16 amino acids. J was trimmed by 2 bases and V by 3 bases; bases with no gene match: 6. For the CDR3, the DNA is TGTGCCAGCAGTTTGGGGCTAGCGGGGGGCACCTACGAGCAGTACTTC. This codes for CASSLGLAGGTYEQYF.

This sequence joins TRBV12-3 or TRBV12-4 and TRBJ2-3; D remains ambiguous. The CDR3 length is 15 residues. Trimming removed 3 bases from V and 2 bases from J, with 12 bases in between. Here the CDR3 reads CASSFGERPTDTQYF. The CDR3 DNA follows: TGTGCCAGCAGTTTCGGAGAGAGACCCACAGATACGCAGTATTTT.

This clonotype has more than one count but fewer than ten. The chain is built from TRBV19 and TRBJ2-7; TRBD2 is a possible D gene (5 bases). This CDR3 contains 13 residues. The germline V gene has CDR1 LNHDA and CDR2 SQIVND (reference sequence). The germline V and J ends were trimmed by 3 bases and 6 bases, with 12 bases remaining between them. In DNA, the CDR3 is TGTGCCAGTAGTATTTTAGGAGGAGGCGAGCAGTACTTC. It specifies CASSILGGGEQYF.

This chain connects TRBV19 to TRBJ1-1; D perhaps matches TRBD1 (5 bases). CDR1 LNHDA and CDR2 SQIVND come from the germline V gene (reference sequence). The CDR3 is made up of 11 amino acids. V was trimmed by 6 bases and J by 8 bases, leaving 10 bases between them. As DNA, the CDR3 is TGTGCCAGTAGACTTGCAGGGGAAGCTTTCTTT. Translation: CASRLAGEAFF.

The chain employs TRBV7-9 and TRBJ1-1, with D hard to call. This CDR3 has 14 residues. The germline V and J ends were trimmed by 1 base and 3 bases, with 9 bases remaining between them. Looked up from germline, CDR1 is SEHNR and CDR2 is FQNEAQ (reference sequence). The CDR3 is CASSLVGSDTEAFF. The CDR3 bases are TGTGCCAGCAGCTTAGTAGGGTCGGACACTGAAGCTTTCTTT.

J is TRBJ2-7 and V is TRBV12-3 or TRBV12-4, with D tentatively TRBD1 (5 bases). This CDR3 is 13 amino acids long. Trimming pared 4 bases from V and 0 bases from J, leaving 7 bases between. The CDR3 reads CASSWQGSYEQYF. For the CDR3, the DNA is TGTGCCAGCAGTTGGCAGGGCTCCTACGAGCAGTACTTC.

The chain has TRBV28 and TRBJ2-1, with D perhaps being TRBD1 or TRBD2 (5 bases each). The ends were cut back, 3 bases at V and 10 bases at J, with 13 bases in the middle. CDR1 MDHEN and CDR2 SYDVKM come from the germline V gene. This CDR3 has 13 amino acids. CDR3 DNA: TGTGCCAGCAGTTTTGGGGACGGCGGGGAGCAGTTCTTC. Translation gives CASSFGDGGEQFF.

This clonotype was seen a few times. The V call is TRBV28, the J call TRBJ1-3; 7 nucleotides align to TRBD1. CDR1 is MDHEN, CDR2 SYDVKM, per germline. The CDR3 is made up of 14 amino acids. Unmatched junction bases numbered 6, after V lost 2 bases and J lost 8 bases. CDR3 DNA: TGTGCCAGCAGTTTAACAGGGGTAGGGGACACCATATATTTT. Its protein product is CASSLTGVGDTIYF.

The chain has TRBV24-1 and TRBJ1-5; D is unresolved. V lost 3 bases to trimming and J lost 2 bases, with 10 bases between them. From germline, CDR1 is KGHDR and CDR2 SFDVKD. The CDR3 totals 15 residues. The CDR3 sequence is CATSDGSGGNQPQHF. The DNA of the CDR3 is TGTGCCACCAGTGATGGGAGTGGCGGCAATCAGCCCCAGCATTTT.

The chain combines TRBV28 with TRBJ1-3; D gene ambiguous. V gave up 4 bases and J gave up 0 bases, with 10 bases separating them. CDR3 length: 15 amino acids. The germline V gene has CDR1 MDHEN and CDR2 SYDVKM. CDR3 amino acids: CASSSISSSGNTIYF. The CDR3 DNA is TGTGCCAGCAGTTCAATTTCCTCCTCTGGAAACACCATATATTTT.

The J gene is TRBJ2-2, the V gene TRBV24-1, with D unresolved. The germline V gene encodes CDR1 KGHDR and CDR2 SFDVKD. This CDR3 spans 15 amino acids. The V end lost 4 bases, the J end lost 3 bases, and 11 bases lay between the germline ends. The CDR3, as DNA: TGTGCCACCAGTGAAACCGGGCCCCACACCGGGGAGCTGTTTTTT. Its protein is CATSETGPHTGELFF.

This clonotype was seen more than once but under ten times. This chain links TRBV5-1 with TRBJ2-1; D is unresolved. Germline V gene sequence: CDR1 SGHRS, CDR2 YFSETQ. Trimming cost V 4 bases and J 5 bases, with 19 bases left between them. The CDR3 length is 16 residues. CDR3 in amino acids: CASSRVAVPRHNEQFF. For the CDR3, the DNA is TGCGCCAGCAGCCGGGTGGCGGTGCCACGCCACAATGAGCAGTTCTTC.

The rearrangement uses TRBV27 and TRBJ1-2; 12 nucleotides align to TRBD1. CDR1 is MNHEY, CDR2 SMNVEV, per germline (reference sequence). CDR3 length equals 18 residues. The trim removed 11 bases at V and 7 bases at J, leaving 23 bases unmatched. CDR3 sequence: CARTPEKARGQGAGGYTF. The CDR3 DNA reads TGTGCCCGCACCCCAGAAAAGGCTCGGGGACAGGGGGCAGGTGGCTACACCTTC.